These 26 T cell receptor beta chains were sequenced from one sample in a study of blood T cell repertoires in COVID-19. Repertoires were generated with immunoSEQ multiplex PCR, while TCRdb's copy carries only in-frame clones and drops some. Seen here are 270,000 or so clones, 81% observed once, and the top ten hold 2.5% to 3%. Material for sequencing was peripheral blood. The receptors stem from an older woman with active or convalescent COVID-19.

The rearrangement uses TRBV6-2 or TRBV6-3 and TRBJ1-5; 7 bases agree with TRBD1. The germline V gene has CDR1 MNHEY and CDR2 SVGEGT. The CDR3 spans 21 residues. J was trimmed by 0 bases and V by 0 bases; bases with no gene match: 17. CDR3 sequence (DNA): TGTGCCAGCAGTTACTCGAAGGACGGGACAGTGAGCCGATATAGCAATCAGCCCCAGCATTTT. Translated, it gives CASSYSKDGTVSRYSNQPQHF.

This clone was seen a handful of times. V gene TRBV18 combines with J gene TRBJ1-2, with TRBD1 identical over 7 bases. The CDR3 runs 12 residues. With 6 bases clipped from V and 8 bases from J, the junction kept 6 bases outside the gene matches. Germline V gene data show CDR1 as KGHSH and CDR2 as LQKENI. CDR3 bases: TGTGCCAGCTCGGATGAAGGGGGCGGCTACACCTTC. Translating gives CASSDEGGGYTF.

The genes are TRBV2 and TRBJ1-1; D not certain. Between the trimmed V and J ends, which lost 8 bases and 3 bases, there was a span of 13 bases. CDR1 and CDR2 (germline): SNHLY, FYNNEI. The CDR3 spans 13 residues. Here the CDR3 reads CASGRDLYTEAFF. The DNA of the CDR3 is TGTGCCAGCGGCCGGGATCTTTACACTGAAGCTTTCTTT.

The chain combines TRBV4-3 with TRBJ2-1; tentatively, D is TRBD2 (7 bases). Germline V CDR1 and CDR2: LGHNA, YSLEER. The CDR3 is 16 amino acids. The V end lost 0 bases, the J end lost 6 bases, and 15 bases lay between the germline ends. Here the CDR3 reads CASSQDLGGARNEQFF. The CDR3, as DNA: TGCGCCAGCAGCCAAGATCTGGGGGGGGCCCGCAATGAGCAGTTCTTC.

V and J are TRBV3-1 (or the pseudogene TRBV3-2) and TRBJ2-7; 9 nucleotides agree with TRBD1. The CDR3 spans 16 residues. CDR1 is LGHDT and CDR2 is YNNKEL in the germline V gene (reference sequence). J lost 7 bases, V lost 0 bases, and 10 bases had no gene match. The CDR3 coding sequence is TGTGCCAGCAGCCAAGACCCCTCGGACAGGGGAGAAGAGCAGTACTTC. It encodes CASSQDPSDRGEEQYF.

The genes are TRBV30 and TRBJ1-5; possibly TRBD1 for D (5 bases). Germline lookup yields CDR1 GTSNPN and CDR2 SVGIG (reference sequence). The V gene lost 3 bases and the J gene lost 1 base, with 7 bases spanning the gap. The CDR3 spans 13 residues. The CDR3 sequence is CAWRTASNQPQHF. The CDR3 DNA reads TGTGCCTGGAGGACAGCGAGCAATCAGCCCCAGCATTTT.

This chain links TRBV5-5 with TRBJ1-4; D not resolved. Germline CDR1 reads SGHKS; CDR2 reads YYEKEE (reference sequence). The length of the CDR3 is 13 residues. The V and J ends lost 0 bases and 5 bases respectively, with 5 bases between them. The CDR3 region has the DNA TGTGCCAGCAGCTTGGGTTCAAATGAAAAACTGTTTTTT. Translated: CASSLGSNEKLFF.

V and J are TRBV9 and TRBJ1-2; D may be TRBD1 (6 bases). CDR1 is SGDLS, CDR2 YYNGEE, per germline. V was shortened by 7 bases and J by 0 bases, with 10 bases between the two germline ends. CDR3 size: 13 residues. The CDR3 loop reads CASGTGPNYGYTF. Written as DNA, the CDR3 is TGTGCCAGCGGTACAGGGCCTAACTATGGCTACACCTTC.

The CDR3 bases are TGTGCCAGCACCCTCGACAGATACAATGAGCAGTTCTTC. It encodes CASTLDRYNEQFF. The rearrangement uses TRBV2 and TRBJ2-1; D is possibly TRBD1 (5 bases). There are 13 residues in the CDR3. V lost 7 bases and J 4 bases, leaving 11 bases between the germline ends. Germline V lookup: CDR1 SNHLY, CDR2 FYNNEI.

The chain has TRBV2 and TRBJ2-7, with a weak D call TRBD1 (6 bases). CDR3 length: 13 amino acids. V was trimmed by 3 bases and J by 2 bases, leaving 8 bases between them. CDR1 and CDR2 (germline): SNHLY, FYNNEI. CDR3 coding DNA: TGTGCCAGCAGTGACCAGGGGCCCTACGAGCAGTACTTC. Its protein is CASSDQGPYEQYF.

The chain has TRBV28 and TRBJ1-6, with D possibly being TRBD1 (5 bases). The V end was cut by 2 bases, the J end by 7 bases, with 12 bases between. This CDR3 has 15 amino acids. The V gene's germline CDR1 is MDHEN and CDR2 SYDVKM. CDR3 in amino acids: CASSLKGLGNSPLHF. The CDR3 DNA follows: TGTGCCAGCAGTTTAAAGGGGCTAGGGAATTCACCCCTCCACTTT.

J is TRBJ1-4 and V is TRBV28; possible D gene TRBD1, 5 bases. The CDR3 runs to 16 residues. Looked up from germline, CDR1 is MDHEN and CDR2 is SYDVKM. V was shortened by 6 bases and J by 2 bases, with 16 bases between the two germline ends. CDR3 region: CASSGGPMGTNEKLFF. The DNA of the CDR3 is TGTGCCAGCAGCGGGGGACCCATGGGGACTAATGAAAAACTGTTTTTT.

V and J are TRBV4-3 and TRBJ2-3; 10 positions agree with TRBD1. This CDR3 spans 16 amino acids. The germline gives CDR1 LGHNA, CDR2 YSLEER. The J segment lost 0 bases and the V segment lost 3 bases, leaving 3 bases of the junction unmatched. The CDR3 spells CASSHEDRGSTDTQYF. DNA for the CDR3: TGCGCCAGCAGCCACGAGGACAGGGGGAGCACAGATACGCAGTATTTT.

The chain combines TRBV4-3 with TRBJ1-2; 7 nucleotides align to TRBD1. V was clipped by 0 bases and J by 5 bases; unmatched bases: 6. This CDR3 is built from 15 residues. Germline lookup yields CDR1 LGHNA and CDR2 YSLEER. The CDR3 protein is CASSQDLGRGYGYTF. Here the CDR3 DNA reads TGCGCCAGCAGCCAAGATCTAGGCAGGGGGTATGGCTACACCTTC.

This chain connects TRBV15 to TRBJ1-1; no definite D call. Per germline, CDR1 LNHNV and CDR2 YYDKDF (reference sequence). V was shortened by 1 base and J by 0 bases, with 15 bases between the two germline ends. The CDR3 contains 17 residues. CDR3 DNA: TGTGCCACCAGCAGAGTGCCAATCACTCTAATGAACACTGAAGCTTTCTTT. Translation gives CATSRVPITLMNTEAFF.

The rearrangement links TRBV7-2 to TRBJ2-1; TRBD2 matches at 10 bases. The CDR3 has 17 amino acids. The ends lost 7 bases at V and 10 bases at J; junction bases unmatched: 19. The germline CDR1 and CDR2 sequences are SGHTA and FQGNSA. In DNA, the CDR3 is TGTGCCAGCACCCGTACGAGTGGAGCGGGGGGGCCAGTAGAGCAGTTCTTC. Translated: CASTRTSGAGGPVEQFF.

The chain links TRBV10-3 to TRBJ2-3; D might be TRBD2 (5 bases). V was cut by 6 bases and J by 3 bases, with 10 bases left in between. CDR3 length: 13 amino acids. The germline CDR1 and CDR2 sequences are ENHRY and SYGVKD. CDR3 amino acids: CAIRDLTTDTQYF. In nucleotides, the CDR3 is TGTGCCATCAGGGACTTGACTACAGATACGCAGTATTTT.

The CDR3 sequence is CASSPVGGLYNEQFF. The CDR3 DNA sequence: TGTGCCAGCAGCCCAGTGGGAGGCCTATACAATGAGCAGTTCTTC. The rearrangement links TRBV6-5 to TRBJ2-1, with D maybe TRBD2 (6 bases). There are 15 residues in the CDR3. V dropped 6 bases and J dropped 4 bases, with 16 bases sitting between them. Germline V gives CDR1 MNHEY, CDR2 SVGAGI.

The V and J genes are TRBV3-1 (or the pseudogene TRBV3-2) and TRBJ1-5, with D maybe TRBD1 (6 bases). Trimming stripped 2 bases from V and 5 bases from J, with 13 bases between. This CDR3 contains 15 residues. Germline CDR1 is LGHDT and CDR2 is YNNKEL (reference sequence). The CDR3 DNA is TGTGCCAGCAGCCAAATGTGGGGGGGCGATCAGCCCCAGCATTTT. It translates to CASSQMWGGDQPQHF.

This CDR3 is CSVVSRTTPYEQYF. The CDR3 bases are TGCAGCGTTGTTTCCCGGACAACCCCCTACGAGCAGTACTTC. This chain uses TRBV29-1 with TRBJ2-7, with D possibly being TRBD1 (5 bases). The CDR3 runs to 14 residues. V lost 4 bases, J lost 2 bases, and 15 bases lay in between. Germline CDR1 reads SQVTM; CDR2 reads ANQGSEA.

The gene calls are TRBV11-2 and TRBJ1-5, with a tentative D call TRBD1 (5 bases). The length of the CDR3 is 14 residues. Trimming cost V 0 bases and J 7 bases, with 10 bases left between them. Germline V lookup: CDR1 SGHAT, CDR2 FQNNGV. The CDR3 region is CASSLDGGDQPQHF. Here the CDR3 DNA reads TGTGCCAGCAGCTTAGACGGGGGGGACCAGCCCCAGCATTTT.

This rearrangement joins TRBV4-3 to TRBJ2-7; D is perhaps TRBD1 (6 bases). Germline-derived CDR1 and CDR2 are LGHNA and YSLEER. V lost 4 bases to trimming and J lost 2 bases, with 18 bases between them. The CDR3 is made up of 16 amino acids. In DNA form, the CDR3 reads TGCGCCAGCAGCCCCAAGCGGCTCAGGGGAGCCTACGAGCAGTACTTC. Translated, it gives CASSPKRLRGAYEQYF.

The chain is built from TRBV27 and TRBJ1-1; 7 bases are a match to TRBD1. V lost 3 bases, J lost 2 bases, and 3 bases stayed unmatched. Germline V gives CDR1 MNHEY, CDR2 SMNVEV (reference sequence). The CDR3 is 14 residues long. Written as DNA, the CDR3 is TGTGCCAGCAGTTTTCGGACAGGTAACACTGAAGCTTTCTTT. Protein: CASSFRTGNTEAFF.

V gene TRBV5-1 combines with J gene TRBJ2-3; 8 positions agree with TRBD2. Germline V lookup: CDR1 SGHRS, CDR2 YFSETQ. There are 16 residues in the CDR3. V shed 4 bases and J 0 bases; nucleotides not matched to a gene: 7. CDR3 nucleotide sequence: TGCGCCAGCAGCCCGGATCGGGGGGGGAGCACAGATACGCAGTATTTT. The encoded protein is CASSPDRGGSTDTQYF.

The V and J genes are TRBV12-5 and TRBJ1-2, with D possibly matching TRBD1 (6 bases). Germline lookup yields CDR1 LGHNT and CDR2 FRNRAP. The CDR3 has 13 residues. The ends were cut back, 9 bases at V and 4 bases at J, with 15 bases in the middle. The CDR3 coding sequence is TGTGCTAGCAGGATGACAGGCTTCTATGGCTACACCTTC. As protein: CASRMTGFYGYTF.

This clone showed up just once. This sequence joins TRBV3-1 (or the pseudogene TRBV3-2) and TRBJ1-1; a weak D match, TRBD1 (6 bases). Germline V lookup: CDR1 LGHDT, CDR2 YNNKEL (reference sequence). Trimming pared 5 bases from V and 0 bases from J, leaving 19 bases between. CDR3 length equals 17 residues. CDR3 sequence reads: CASSSRTVHLLNTEAFF. The CDR3 nucleotides read TGTGCCAGCAGCTCTCGGACAGTTCACCTGTTGAACACTGAAGCTTTCTTT.